This entry lists 22 T cell receptor beta chains sequenced from one sample in a study of T-cell reconstitution after alpha-beta-depleted transplantation in children. Preparing the TCRbeta library involved the use of unique molecular identifiers. From the PCR reads, TCRdb called clonotypes with MiXCR, one entry per CDR3 protein. Among 450,000 to 600,000 distinct CDR3 sequences listed, approximately 29% were seen once. Specimen: PBMCs from the stem cell graft donor, collected from the stem cell graft. These receptor sequences come from a human donor who donated a stem cell graft to a child with aplastic anemia.

For the CDR3, the DNA is TGTGCCAGCAGCTCTACGTTAGACGGAGGGTATGGCTACACCTTC. Its protein is CASSSTLDGGYGYTF. The chain employs TRBV7-9 and TRBJ1-2, with D unresolved. The germline V gene encodes CDR1 SEHNR and CDR2 FQNEAQ (reference sequence). The germline V and J ends were trimmed by 4 bases and 5 bases, with 17 bases remaining between them. CDR3 length: 15 residues.

This clonotype was seen more than once but under ten times. The rearrangement uses TRBV20-1 and TRBJ1-3; TRBD1 might be the D (6 bases). Germline V gene lookup returns CDR1 DFQATT and CDR2 SNEGSKA (reference sequence). The germline V and J ends were trimmed by 2 bases and 3 bases, with 14 bases remaining between them. CDR3 length: 15 residues. CDR3 nucleotide sequence: TGCAGTGCTAGACCATTAACAGGGCTTGGAAACACCATATATTTT. This gives the protein CSARPLTGLGNTIYF.

This clonotype appeared a few times. The rearrangement uses TRBV12-3 or TRBV12-4 and TRBJ1-2; D is possibly TRBD1 (5 bases). The V end was cut by 6 bases, the J end by 3 bases, with 11 bases between. This CDR3 comprises 13 residues. The CDR3 spells CASSNQGDYGYTF. For the CDR3, the DNA is TGTGCCAGCAGCAATCAGGGCGACTATGGCTACACCTTC.

The chain links TRBV7-9 to TRBJ2-5; the match to TRBD1 covers 9 bases. CDR3 length: 17 residues. The germline V gene encodes CDR1 SEHNR and CDR2 FQNEAQ (reference sequence). V gave up 3 bases and J gave up 0 bases; unmatched junction bases: 8. In nucleotides, the CDR3 is TGTGCCAGCAGCTTGGGGACAGGGAAATCCAACCAAGAGACCCAGTACTTC. As protein: CASSLGTGKSNQETQYF.

This sequence joins TRBV12-3 or TRBV12-4 and TRBJ1-1; TRBD1 might be the D (5 bases). Trimming took 3 bases from V and 0 from J, leaving 14 bases between them. This CDR3 has 16 residues. The DNA of the CDR3 is TGTGCCAGCAGTTTCAGAGGCTTAGGGGTGAACACTGAAGCTTTCTTT. This gives the protein CASSFRGLGVNTEAFF.

The V and J genes are TRBV12-3 or TRBV12-4 and TRBJ2-1; TRBD2 might be the D (5 bases). The CDR3 has 14 residues. V lost 7 bases and J lost 2, with 12 bases in between. The CDR3 DNA follows: TGTGCCAGCAACGGACTGGACGCCTACAATGAGCAGTTCTTC. Translation: CASNGLDAYNEQFF.

The chain recombines TRBV11-3 with TRBJ2-1; possible D gene TRBD2, 6 bases. CDR1 is SGHNT and CDR2 is YENEEA in the germline V gene. CDR3 size: 15 residues. Trimming stripped 3 bases from V and 7 bases from J, with 16 bases between. For the CDR3, the DNA is TGTGCCAGCAGCTTGGCGGGGCTCAATGGGAATGAGCAGTTCTTC. This sequence encodes CASSLAGLNGNEQFF.

The V call is TRBV4-3, the J call TRBJ2-5; tentatively, D is TRBD1 (5 bases). V dropped 0 bases and J dropped 6 bases, with 8 bases sitting between them. The germline CDR1 and CDR2 sequences are LGHNA and YSLEER. The CDR3 length is 13 residues. The CDR3 reads CASSQEAGKTQYF. DNA of the CDR3: TGCGCCAGCAGCCAAGAGGCAGGGAAGACCCAGTACTTC.

This clonotype has only a few counts. This sequence joins TRBV7-9 and TRBJ2-7, with D perhaps matching TRBD2 (6 bases). Germline CDR1 SEHNR, CDR2 FQNEAQ (reference sequence). This CDR3 comprises 15 residues. V lost 3 bases and J lost 5, with 17 bases in between. The CDR3 protein is CASSFRDGGLDEQYF. In DNA form, the CDR3 reads TGTGCCAGCAGCTTTCGGGACGGGGGTTTGGACGAGCAGTACTTC.

The CDR3 is CSAPPSWGGGYEQYF. CDR3 bases: TGCAGTGCTCCGCCCTCCTGGGGGGGCGGTTACGAGCAGTACTTC. The rearrangement uses TRBV20-1 and TRBJ2-7; D perhaps matches TRBD2 (7 bases). V gave up 5 bases and J gave up 4 bases, with 21 bases separating them. Germline lookup yields CDR1 DFQATT and CDR2 SNEGSKA (reference sequence). CDR3 length equals 15 residues.

The genes are TRBV5-1 and TRBJ2-2, with 8 bases fitting TRBD1. The V gene end was trimmed by 0 bases and the J gene end by 4 bases; junction bases not matched to a gene: 8. The CDR3 has 17 residues. The germline gives CDR1 SGHRS, CDR2 YFSETQ. CDR3 region: CASSLVAGGASTGELFF. DNA for the CDR3: TGCGCCAGCAGCTTGGTAGCAGGGGGCGCGAGCACCGGGGAGCTGTTTTTT.

The chain joins TRBV4-3 to TRBJ2-3; 8 bases map to TRBD2. V shed 5 bases and J 2 bases; nucleotides not matched to a gene: 9. The CDR3 has 16 amino acids. Germline CDR1 LGHNA, CDR2 YSLEER. The CDR3: CASSGVRGGATDTQYF. The CDR3 bases are TGCGCCAGCAGCGGGGTTCGGGGGGGCGCCACAGATACGCAGTATTTT.

This clonotype has a handful of counts. This chain joins TRBV9 and TRBJ1-1; perhaps TRBD1 as D (5 bases). The germline V gene has CDR1 SGDLS and CDR2 YYNGEE. The CDR3 length is 12 residues. With 3 bases removed from V and 13 bases from J, the gap between germline ends came to 16 bases. The CDR3 nucleotides are TGTGCCAGCAGCGAGGCCGGGGGGAGGGTTTTCTTT. It is translated as CASSEAGGRVFF. The whole variable domain, filled in from reference TRBV9 and TRBJ1-1, reads DSGVTQTPKHLITATGQRVTLRCSPRSGDLSVYWYQQSLDQGLQFLIQYYNGEERAKGNILERFSAQQFPDLHSELNLSSLELGDSALYFCASSEAGGRVFFGQGTRLTVV.

There are a few counts of this clonotype. This sequence joins TRBV7-8 and TRBJ2-7; possibly TRBD1 or TRBD2 for D (5 bases each). This CDR3 comprises 14 residues. Germline V gene data show CDR1 as SGHVS and CDR2 as FQNEAQ. V was pared by 1 base and J by 1 base, with 8 bases between. Here the CDR3 DNA reads TGTGCCAGCAGCTTAGGGGGGAAATCCTACGAGCAGTACTTC. Protein product: CASSLGGKSYEQYF.

This clonotype was recorded only once. This rearrangement joins TRBV13 to TRBJ2-7; maybe TRBD2 (6 bases). The length of the CDR3 is 15 residues. The germline CDR1 and CDR2 sequences are PRHDT and FYEKMQ (reference sequence). V gave up 5 bases and J gave up 0 bases, with 14 bases separating them. CDR3 in amino acids: CASSLSGAPSYEQYV. The CDR3 DNA is TGTGCCAGCAGCCTTAGCGGAGCCCCCTCCTACGAGCAGTACGTC.

The chain carries TRBV20-1 and TRBJ2-1; TRBD2 aligns across 13 bases. This CDR3 comprises 19 residues. Germline assignment: CDR1 DFQATT and CDR2 SNEGSKA (reference sequence). The V segment lost 3 bases and the J segment 0 bases; nucleotides outside the gene matches: 11. The CDR3 loop is CSASGDRGTSGASYNEQFF. The DNA for the CDR3 is TGCAGTGCTAGTGGAGACAGGGGGACTAGCGGGGCCTCCTACAATGAGCAGTTCTTC.

The CDR3 here is CASSPEGDRTYEQYV. The CDR3 DNA reads as TGTGCCAGCAGTCCAGAGGGGGACAGGACCTACGAGCAGTACGTC. The chain joins TRBV21-1 to TRBJ2-7; TRBD1, the table's D call, was not compared with the DNA. TRBV21-1 is a known pseudogene. The CDR3 length is 15 residues.

The sample holds a few counts of this clonotype. The chain combines TRBV20-1 with TRBJ2-7; 7 bases are a match to TRBD1. V gave up 5 bases and J gave up 4 bases; unmatched junction bases: 8. CDR3 size: 13 residues. Germline V gene sequence: CDR1 DFQATT, CDR2 SNEGSKA (reference sequence). This CDR3 reads CSAFRQGTYEQYV. Here the CDR3 DNA reads TGCAGTGCTTTCCGACAGGGTACTTACGAGCAGTACGTC.

The V call is TRBV7-9, the J call TRBJ2-3, with TRBD2 as a possible D gene (5 bases). Trimming shortened V by 3 bases and J by 5 bases, and 12 bases separated the two germline ends. CDR1 SEHNR and CDR2 FQNEAQ come from the germline V gene (reference sequence). The CDR3 totals 14 residues. The CDR3 sequence is CASSLTPRGDTQYF. The CDR3 nucleotides are TGTGCCAGCAGCTTGACTCCCCGGGGAGATACGCAGTATTTT.

The chain links TRBV5-1 to TRBJ2-7, with TRBD2 identical over 11 bases. With 2 bases clipped from V and 2 bases from J, the junction kept 6 bases outside the gene matches. CDR3 size: 16 residues. Germline V gene lookup returns CDR1 SGHRS and CDR2 YFSETQ. The CDR3 DNA is TGCGCCAGCAGCTTACGACTAGCGGGGCCGACCTACGAGCAGTACTTC. It yields the protein CASSLRLAGPTYEQYF. Variable domain in full (rest from reference TRBV5-1 and TRBJ2-7): KAGVTQTPRYLIKTRGQQVTLSCSPISGHRSVSWYQQTPGQGLQFLFEYFSETQRNKGNFPGRFSGRQFSNSRSEMNVSTLELGDSALYLCASSLRLAGPTYEQYFGPGTRLTVT.

This clonotype came up a few times. The rearrangement uses TRBV6-1 and TRBJ1-1, with D possibly matching TRBD1 (5 bases). The germline CDR1 and CDR2 sequences are MNHNS and SASEGT. V was shortened by 7 bases and J by 1 base, with 10 bases between the two germline ends. The CDR3 is made up of 13 amino acids. CDR3 bases: TGTGCCAGCACCCTCAGGGAGAACACTGAAGCTTTCTTT. Translated, it gives CASTLRENTEAFF.

The rearrangement links TRBV3-1 to TRBJ2-7; 7 bases are a match to TRBD1. Germline CDR1 and CDR2: LGHDT and YNNKEL (reference sequence). After removal of 3 bases from V and 3 bases from J, the junction contained 5 bases not matched to a gene. This CDR3 has 14 residues. CDR3 nucleotides: TGTGCCAGCAGCCAGGGGGACAGAGACTACGAGCAGTACGTC. It codes for CASSQGDRDYEQYV.